A selection of T cell receptor beta chains follows, all from one sample in a study of regulatory T cells in long-lasting Graves disease. MiXCR was run by TCRdb on the multiplex PCR reads, yielding one entry per CDR3 protein. Among some 400,000 distinct CDR3 sequences listed, 14% to 15% were seen once. This sample was shared with a second study, whose subject was T cells in Graves' hyperthyroidism and ophthalmopathy.

Sequencing was performed on peripheral blood mononuclear cells (PBMCs), taken at new diagnosis, from a patient treated with antithyroid drugs. These receptors originate from a woman aged 30 to 39 with Graves disease. Both conserved end residues are part of each CDR3. Each record gives: clone size, D gene, J gene, V gene, CDR3 DNA, CDR3 protein. D genes are given only for firm matches. Clone sizes are given selectively: once, few, many, or a class where the clone is expanded.

few,.,TRBJ1-5,TRBV28,TGTGCCGGCAGTTTCCCACCGGGCTATAGCAATCAGCCCCAGCATTTT,CAGSFPPGYSNQPQHF
.,.,TRBJ2-5,TRBV24-1,TGTGCCACCAGTGACTCTCGGTGGGAGACCCAGTACTTC,CATSDSRWETQYF
many,TRBD1,TRBJ1-1,TRBV7-9,TGTGCCAGCAGCGCGAATCTAGGGACAGGGGGCGTGAATGAAGCTTTCTTT,CASSANLGTGGVNEAFF
many,.,TRBJ2-1,TRBV6-2/TRBV6-3,TGTGCCAGCAGTTACTCTAGAGCGGATGCCTCCTACAATGAGCAGTTCTTC,CASSYSRADASYNEQFF
many,TRBD1,TRBJ1-1,TRBV20-1,TGCAGTGCTAGTACCAGACAGGGGTTCATGAACACTGAAGCTTTCTTT,CSASTRQGFMNTEAFF
many,.,TRBJ1-2,TRBV30,TGTGCCTGGAGTAGACAGAGAAACTATGGCTACACCTTC,CAWSRQRNYGYTF
few,.,TRBJ2-2,TRBV20-1,TGCAGTGCCAAAGGGGGGGGAATTTGGACCGGGGAGCTGTTTTTT,CSAKGGGIWTGELFF
many,.,TRBJ2-4,TRBV24-1,TGTGCCACCAGTGTTGGGGGTTCCAAAAACATTCAGTACTTC,CATSVGGSKNIQYF
many,TRBD2,TRBJ2-7,TRBV27,TGTGCCAGCAGTTCTATCGGTGCGGGGGTATACGAGCAGTACTTC,CASSSIGAGVYEQYF
few,.,TRBJ1-4,TRBV6-5,TGTGCCAGCAGTTACGGAGGACGGGAGAATGAAAAACTGTTTTTT,CASSYGGRENEKLFF
.,.,TRBJ2-7,TRBV29-1,TGCAGCGTTGTAGCCGTGACGGCCTCCTACGAGCAGTACTTC,CSVVAVTASYEQYF
.,TRBD1,TRBJ1-6,TRBV19,TGTGCCAGCAGCATCCAGACAGGGCCTAATTCACCCCTCCACTTT,CASSIQTGPNSPLHF
many,.,TRBJ1-5,TRBV2,TGTGCCAGTAGGACAGAAAGCAATCAGCCCCAGCATTTT,CASRTESNQPQHF
many,.,TRBJ2-2,TRBV6-1,TGTGCCAGCAGTCCGACAGGAGCGAACACCGGGGAGCTGTTTTTT,CASSPTGANTGELFF
many,TRBD1,TRBJ2-7,TRBV3-1,TGTGCCAGCAGCCAAGTTTACAGGGACAGGCCCCGAGTAGGGCAGTACTTC,CASSQVYRDRPRVGQYF
many,TRBD2,TRBJ2-4,TRBV7-3,TGTGCCAGCAGCTTAAGCGGGAGCGCCAAAAACATTCAGTACTTC,CASSLSGSAKNIQYF
few,.,TRBJ1-2,TRBV3-1,TGTGCCAGCAGCCAAGACCCGGGGATGGGAGGCTACACCTTC,CASSQDPGMGGYTF
many,TRBD1,TRBJ2-7,TRBV7-2,TGTGCCAGCAGCTTAGTTGGACAGGGAGTCTACGAGCAGTACTTC,CASSLVGQGVYEQYF
many,.,TRBJ2-5,TRBV3-1,TGTGCCAGCAGCCATTGGCAGAACCAAGAGACCCAGTACTTC,CASSHWQNQETQYF
.,.,TRBJ2-1,TRBV24-1,TGTGCCACCAGTGATTTGCTGGTACAGTTCTTC,CATSDLLVQFF